This T cell receptor beta chain was found in a study of blood T cell repertoires in COVID-19. Study-wide context: COVID-19 samples from acute and convalescent phases originated in the United States, Italy and Spain. The analysed material was cDNA or gDNA that came from T cells, B-cell-depleted T cells, or PBMCs.

This clone has just one count. With 2 bases clipped from V and 5 bases from J, the junction kept 5 bases outside the gene matches. From germline, CDR1 is SGHRS and CDR2 YFSETQ. The CDR3 is 15 amino acids. Per the authors' pipeline: Quantification of nucleated cells was approximated via reference gene primer amplification. Assay: immunoSEQ multiplex PCR; the TCRdb copy retains only in-frame clones and omits some. V, J and clone size are those of that table, while D and trimming were read from the DNA. The repertoire consists of around 100,000 clones, with more than 85% occurring once and the leading ten covering 3%.

The receptor was isolated from a man between 50 and 59 years old with active or convalescent COVID-19. The sequenced sample consisted of peripheral blood. The chain carries TRBV5-1 and TRBJ2-2; 8 bases are a match to TRBD1. The DNA of the CDR3 is TGCGCCAGCAGCTTAGGACAGGGCGGAACCGGGGAGCTGTTTTTT. Translated: CASSLGQGGTGELFF.